These 26 T cell receptor beta chains were sequenced from one sample in a study of blood T cells in healthy people across ages (dated by TCRdb to between 2014 and 2017). The library was built by means of 5' RACE. The run used an Illumina HiSeq 2500. A second PCR of roughly 6 to 12 cycles was performed with a sample-barcoded 5' primer and a J-beta primer mix. The public reads were quality trimmed at Q25 with fastp and then assembled into clones with MiXCR by TCRdb, keeping productive beta chains. Each CDR3 protein appears once, grouped with its most common genes and DNA. A total of approximately 780,000 distinct CDR3 sequences appear in this sample, roughly 24% of them only once. Roughly 3.1% of the sample belongs to the ten largest clones. These records were also assigned to another study, of T cells of mothers and their children.

The sequencing input was blood. These receptors all stem from a boy between 10 and 17 years old in good health.

The chain links TRBV7-3 to TRBJ2-7, with no clear D. Trimming shortened V by 5 bases and J by 9 bases, and 17 bases separated the two germline ends. Per germline, CDR1 SGHTA and CDR2 FQGTGA. CDR3 length: 13 residues. The CDR3 nucleotides are TGTGCCAGCAGCCCGACCGGGTCCCACTGGCAGTACTTC. Encoded protein: CASSPTGSHWQYF.

The rearrangement uses TRBV2 and TRBJ2-5; D unresolved. V was pared by 5 bases and J by 13 bases, with 17 bases between. The CDR3 extends over 12 amino acids. From germline, CDR1 is SNHLY and CDR2 FYNNEI. The CDR3 sequence is CASSPLIGIPYF. For the CDR3, the DNA is TGTGCCAGCAGTCCACTTATAGGCATCCCGTACTTC.

V usage is TRBV6-5 and J usage is TRBJ2-5; 7 positions agree with TRBD2. The J call may not be correct, given that the DNA end is closer to TRBJ2-1. CDR1 and CDR2 from the germline V gene are MNHEY and SVGAGI. The CDR3 is made up of 17 amino acids. CDR3 bases: TGTGCCAGCAGTTCCCTATGGGGCGGGGGTTGGAGCAATGAGCAGTTCTTC. It yields the protein CASSSLWGGGWSNEQFF.

This clonotype was observed a few times. The rearrangement joins TRBV10-3 to TRBJ2-3, with a tentative D call TRBD2 (6 bases). The germline V and J ends were trimmed by 10 bases and 4 bases, with 21 bases remaining between them. CDR3 length: 15 residues. The germline V gene has CDR1 ENHRY and CDR2 SYGVKD. The DNA for the CDR3 is TGTGCCACCCTGATCGGGACGGGGGTTTCAGATACGCAGTATTTT. Translation gives CATLIGTGVSDTQYF.

The chain recombines TRBV14 with TRBJ2-7; possibly TRBD1 for D (5 bases). CDR1 SGHDN and CDR2 FVKESK come from the germline V gene. Trimming left V 1 base short and J 1 base short, with 11 bases between. The CDR3 contains 15 residues. The CDR3 loop reads CASSQVDSPSYEQYF. The CDR3 nucleotides are TGTGCCAGCAGCCAAGTCGACAGTCCTTCCTACGAGCAGTACTTC.

The chain recombines TRBV19 with TRBJ1-5, with unresolved D. This CDR3 is 12 amino acids long. The germline V and J ends were trimmed by 3 bases and 5 bases, with 5 bases remaining between them. Looked up from germline, CDR1 is LNHDA and CDR2 is SQIVND (reference sequence). The CDR3 reads CASSIVDQPQHF. Here the CDR3 DNA reads TGTGCCAGTAGTATCGTGGATCAGCCCCAGCATTTT.

This clonotype has more than one count but fewer than ten. V gene TRBV12-3 or TRBV12-4 combines with J gene TRBJ2-1, with 11 bases identical to TRBD2. This CDR3 is 15 amino acids long. V lost 6 bases to trimming and J lost 5 bases; unmatched junction nucleotides: 6. The DNA for the CDR3 is TGTGCCAGCAGGGCCGCGACTAGCGGGAACAATGAGCAGTTCTTC. Translating gives CASRAATSGNNEQFF.

The chain links TRBV11-2 to TRBJ2-4; possibly TRBD1 or TRBD2 for D (5 bases each). The CDR3 has 13 residues. V gave up 8 bases and J gave up 3 bases, with 11 bases separating them. Germline assignment: CDR1 SGHAT and CDR2 FQNNGV. The CDR3: CASGGRGKNIQYF. The DNA of the CDR3 is TGTGCCAGCGGGGGAAGGGGCAAAAACATTCAGTACTTC.

A few counts support this clonotype. The chain links TRBV29-1 to TRBJ2-6; TRBD1 or TRBD2 may be the D gene (5 bases each). The CDR3 runs to 16 residues. V gave up 1 base and J gave up 0 bases, with 10 bases separating them. Germline V gene lookup returns CDR1 SQVTM and CDR2 ANQGSEA. Here the CDR3 DNA reads TGCAGCGTTGAAGGGGGGATTTTCTCTGGGGCCAACGTCCTGACTTTC. Encoded protein: CSVEGGIFSGANVLTF.

This clonotype was counted a few times. The rearrangement joins TRBV18 to TRBJ2-5; 10 bases are a match to TRBD1. The CDR3 consists of 16 residues. Germline V lookup: CDR1 KGHSH, CDR2 LQKENI. V lost 5 bases to trimming and J lost 1 base; unmatched junction nucleotides: 7. This CDR3 is CASSSRRDRGQETQYF. As DNA, the CDR3 is TGTGCCAGCTCATCCCGTCGGGACAGGGGCCAAGAGACCCAGTACTTC.

Only a few counts were recorded for this clonotype. The V and J genes are TRBV7-9 and TRBJ1-2; the D is unclear. Trimming cost V 0 bases and J 8 bases, with 7 bases left between them. The CDR3 has 12 amino acids. In germline, CDR1 is SEHNR, CDR2 FQNEAQ (reference sequence). CDR3 nucleotides: TGTGCCAGCAGCTTAGCGATGGAAGGCTACACCTTC. Translation gives CASSLAMEGYTF.

In the case of this clonotype: Compared with germline, one end of the junction differs, possibly owing to a read error. The chain combines TRBV12-3 or TRBV12-4 with TRBJ2-3, with D perhaps TRBD2 (5 bases). This CDR3 is built from 12 residues. CDR3 sequence (DNA): TGTGCTGGCAGTCTGGGAGCAGATATGCAGTATTTT. The encoded protein is CAGSLGADMQYF.

The V gene is TRBV6-5, the J gene TRBJ2-5; 9 nucleotides agree with TRBD1. Germline V gene lookup returns CDR1 MNHEY and CDR2 SVGAGI. The CDR3 covers 15 residues. V gave up 7 bases and J gave up 2 bases; unmatched junction bases: 8. The CDR3 DNA reads TGTGCCAGCAACCGAGGACAGGGGCCACAAGAGACCCAGTACTTC. This gives the protein CASNRGQGPQETQYF.

This clonotype was detected only a few times. DNA for the CDR3: TGTGCCAGCAGTGAATTCGTGGCAATGAACACCGGGGAGCTGTTTTTT. Amino acids: CASSEFVAMNTGELFF. The chain couples TRBV25-1 to TRBJ2-2; D not resolved. V was pared by 1 base and J by 1 base, with 10 bases between. This CDR3 is built from 16 residues. The germline gives CDR1 MGHDK, CDR2 SYGVNS.

This clonotype was counted a few times. This CDR3 reads CASSRGVTDEAFF. DNA for the CDR3: TGTGCCAGCAGCCGAGGGGTGACTGATGAAGCTTTCTTT. V usage is TRBV3-1 and J usage is TRBJ1-1; possible D gene TRBD1, 5 bases. The V gene's germline CDR1 is LGHDT and CDR2 YNNKEL (reference sequence). V dropped 4 bases and J dropped 7 bases, with 13 bases sitting between them. The CDR3 has 13 residues.

This CDR3 reads CASKGLAGGIQETQYF. The CDR3 DNA is TGTGCCAGTAAGGGACTAGCGGGGGGTATCCAAGAGACCCAGTACTTC. The V gene is TRBV2, the J gene TRBJ2-5; 15 bases fit TRBD2. V was clipped by 9 bases and J by 1 base; unmatched bases: 6. CDR1 and CDR2 from the germline V gene are SNHLY and FYNNEI. The CDR3 loop spans 16 amino acids.

The table lists this clonotype with a few counts. The chain combines TRBV7-3 with TRBJ2-3, with a possible D match to TRBD1 (6 bases). Germline CDR1 SGHTA, CDR2 FQGTGA. This CDR3 spans 14 amino acids. V lost 3 bases, J lost 4 bases, and 11 bases lay in between. CDR3 sequence: CASSFRGAADTQYF. As DNA, the CDR3 is TGTGCCAGCAGCTTCAGGGGCGCGGCAGATACGCAGTATTTT.

This clonotype was counted only a few times. The chain employs TRBV9 and TRBJ2-5; the D gene is possibly TRBD1 (5 bases). With 0 bases removed from V and 3 bases from J, the gap between germline ends came to 9 bases. This CDR3 has 14 residues. Germline V gene lookup returns CDR1 SGDLS and CDR2 YYNGEE. The CDR3 is CASSVEGREETQYF. CDR3 DNA sequence: TGTGCCAGCAGCGTAGAGGGCAGGGAAGAGACCCAGTACTTC.

The gene calls are TRBV10-3 and TRBJ2-1; TRBD1 is a possible D gene (6 bases). CDR3 size: 18 residues. Germline CDR1 reads ENHRY; CDR2 reads SYGVKD. V gave up 0 bases and J gave up 0 bases, with 15 bases separating them. CDR3 in amino acids: CAISESRGGRNSYNEQFF. Written as DNA, the CDR3 is TGTGCCATCAGTGAGTCCAGGGGCGGCAGGAACTCCTACAATGAGCAGTTCTTC.

This chain's CDR3 is CSATGTGAIYEQYF. The CDR3 DNA follows: TGCAGCGCAACCGGGACGGGAGCCATCTACGAGCAGTACTTC. The rearrangement joins TRBV29-1 to TRBJ2-5, with D perhaps TRBD2 (6 bases). The end of the DNA is better explained by TRBJ2-7, so the J call may be wrong. Germline values: CDR1 SQVTM, CDR2 ANQGSEA. There are 14 residues in the CDR3.

The chain joins TRBV29-1 to TRBJ2-3; 12 nucleotides align to TRBD2. Germline V gene sequence: CDR1 SQVTM, CDR2 ANQGSEA. This CDR3 has 16 residues. After removal of 2 bases from V and 4 bases from J, the junction contained 7 bases not matched to a gene. The CDR3 nucleotides are TGCAGCGTTGAATCCCGGCTAGCGGGAGGGGCAGATACGCAGTATTTT. This encodes CSVESRLAGGADTQYF.

This chain joins TRBV3-1 and TRBJ2-2, with 7 bases aligning to TRBD2. V dropped 1 base and J dropped 5; count of bases not matched to a gene: 10. Germline values: CDR1 LGHDT, CDR2 YNNKEL (reference sequence). There are 17 residues in the CDR3. The CDR3 loop is CASSQARSGVRTGELFF. The CDR3 DNA is TGTGCCAGCAGCCAAGCGCGAAGCGGGGTTCGGACCGGGGAGCTGTTTTTT.

The gene calls are TRBV20-1 and TRBJ2-7, with 7 bases aligning to TRBD1. The CDR3 is 13 residues long. The junction had 11 bases not matched to a gene; V was cut back by 6 bases and J by 6 bases. CDR1 and CDR2 from the germline V gene are DFQATT and SNEGSKA (reference sequence). The CDR3, as DNA: TGCAGTGCCCGCCTAGGGGGCACAGGCGAGCAGTACTTC. This translates into CSARLGGTGEQYF.

This clonotype was seen a few times. The rearrangement joins TRBV2 to TRBJ1-1; D is perhaps TRBD1 (5 bases). From germline, CDR1 is SNHLY and CDR2 FYNNEI. The length of the CDR3 is 13 residues. The germline V and J ends were trimmed by 2 bases and 8 bases, with 12 bases remaining between them. Here the CDR3 DNA reads TGTGCCAGCAGTGAAATCAGCAGGGTCGAAGCTTTCTTT. As protein: CASSEISRVEAFF.

Concerning this clonotype: An end of the junction does not agree with germline; a read error may underlie this. V and J are TRBV20-1 and TRBJ2-4, with TRBD1 identical over 9 bases. This CDR3 is built from 14 residues. From germline, CDR1 is DFQATT and CDR2 SNEGSKA (reference sequence). In DNA, the CDR3 is TGCAGTGGGACAGGGGCTCTAGCCAAAAACGTTCAGTACTTC. Translation gives CSGTGALAKNVQYF.

The genes are TRBV20-1 and TRBJ1-4; D call uncertain. Trimming took off 0 bases at V and 4 bases at J, with 9 bases between the two ends. Germline V gives CDR1 DFQATT, CDR2 SNEGSKA (reference sequence). This CDR3 has 14 amino acids. The CDR3 spells CSARDQVINEKLFF. For the CDR3, the DNA is TGCAGTGCTAGAGATCAGGTCATTAATGAAAAACTGTTTTTT.